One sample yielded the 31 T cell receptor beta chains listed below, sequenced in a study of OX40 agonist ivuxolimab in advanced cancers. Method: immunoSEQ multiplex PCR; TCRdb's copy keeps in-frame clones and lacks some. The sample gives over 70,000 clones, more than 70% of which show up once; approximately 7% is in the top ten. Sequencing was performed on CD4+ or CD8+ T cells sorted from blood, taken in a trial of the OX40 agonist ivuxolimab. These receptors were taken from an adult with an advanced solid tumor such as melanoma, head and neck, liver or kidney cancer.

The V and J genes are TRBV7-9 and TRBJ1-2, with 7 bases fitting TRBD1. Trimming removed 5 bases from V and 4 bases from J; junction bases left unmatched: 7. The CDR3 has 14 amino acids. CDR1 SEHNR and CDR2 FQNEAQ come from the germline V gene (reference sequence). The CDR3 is CASSRQGGRYGYTF. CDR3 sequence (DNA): TGTGCCAGCAGCCGACAGGGAGGACGCTATGGCTACACCTTC.

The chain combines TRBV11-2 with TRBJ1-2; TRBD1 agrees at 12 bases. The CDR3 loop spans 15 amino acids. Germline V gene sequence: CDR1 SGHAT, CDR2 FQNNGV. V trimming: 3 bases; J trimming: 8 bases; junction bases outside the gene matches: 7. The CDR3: CASSLRGQGAEGYTF. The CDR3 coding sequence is TGTGCCAGCAGCTTGAGGGGACAGGGGGCGGAAGGCTACACCTTC. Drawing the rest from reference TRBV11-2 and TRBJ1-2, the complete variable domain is EAGVAQSPRYKIIEKRQSVAFWCNPISGHATLYWYQQILGQGPKLLIQFQNNGVVDDSQLPKDRFSAERLKGVDSTLKIQPAKLEDSAVYLCASSLRGQGAEGYTFGSGTRLTVV.

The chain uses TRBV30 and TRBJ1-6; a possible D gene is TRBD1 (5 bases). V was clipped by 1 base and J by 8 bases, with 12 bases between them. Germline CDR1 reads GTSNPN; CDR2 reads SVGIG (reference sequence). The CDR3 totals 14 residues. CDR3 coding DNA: TGTGCCTGGAGTGCCAAGGGGCCTGATTCACCCCTCCACTTT. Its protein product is CAWSAKGPDSPLHF.

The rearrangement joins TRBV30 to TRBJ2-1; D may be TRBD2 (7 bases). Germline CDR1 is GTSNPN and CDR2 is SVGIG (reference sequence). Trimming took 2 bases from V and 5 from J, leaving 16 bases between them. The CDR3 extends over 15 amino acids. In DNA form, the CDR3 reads TGTGCCTGGAGTAAGGGAGGGGGGGCCCACAATGAGCAGTTCTTC. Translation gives CAWSKGGGAHNEQFF.

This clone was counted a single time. In nucleotides, the CDR3 is TGTGCCTGGAGTGTATCCCCCTTAACCTACGAGCAGTACTTC. As protein: CAWSVSPLTYEQYF. The chain couples TRBV30 to TRBJ2-7; no firm D call. The germline V gene encodes CDR1 GTSNPN and CDR2 SVGIG (reference sequence). The CDR3 consists of 14 residues. The germline V and J ends were trimmed by 0 bases and 2 bases, with 11 bases remaining between them.

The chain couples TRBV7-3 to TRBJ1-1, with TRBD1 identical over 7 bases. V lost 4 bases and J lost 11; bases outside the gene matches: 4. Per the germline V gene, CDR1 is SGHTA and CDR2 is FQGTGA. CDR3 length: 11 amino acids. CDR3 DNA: TGTGCCAGCAGCTCAGGGGGGCATGCTTTCTTT. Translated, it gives CASSSGGHAFF.

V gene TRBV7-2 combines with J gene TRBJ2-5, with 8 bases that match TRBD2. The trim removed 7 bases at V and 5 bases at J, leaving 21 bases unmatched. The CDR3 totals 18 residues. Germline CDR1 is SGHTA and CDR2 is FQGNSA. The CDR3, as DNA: TGTGCCAGCACTTCGGCGGTCTGGGGAGCGGGAGTGGGGGAGACCCAGTACTTC. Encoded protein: CASTSAVWGAGVGETQYF.

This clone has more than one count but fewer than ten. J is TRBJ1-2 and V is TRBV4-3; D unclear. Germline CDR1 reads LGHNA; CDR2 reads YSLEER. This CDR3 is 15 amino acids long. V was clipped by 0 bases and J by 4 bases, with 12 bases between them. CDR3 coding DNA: TGCGCCAGCAGCCAAGATCGCATCTCGGCCTATGGCTACACCTTC. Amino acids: CASSQDRISAYGYTF.

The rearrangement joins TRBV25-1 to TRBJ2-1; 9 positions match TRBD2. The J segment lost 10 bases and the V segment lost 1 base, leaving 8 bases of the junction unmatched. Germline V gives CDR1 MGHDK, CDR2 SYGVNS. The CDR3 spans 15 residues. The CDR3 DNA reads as TGTGCCAGCAGTGAATGGGTAGCGGGAGCTCGGGAGCAGTTCTTC. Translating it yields CASSEWVAGAREQFF.

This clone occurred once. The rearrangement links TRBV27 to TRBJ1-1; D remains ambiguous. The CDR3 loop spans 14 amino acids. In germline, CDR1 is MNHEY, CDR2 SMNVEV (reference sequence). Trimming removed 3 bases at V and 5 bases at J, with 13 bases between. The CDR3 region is CASSLKAMGTEAFF. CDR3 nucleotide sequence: TGTGCCAGCAGTTTGAAGGCGATGGGAACTGAAGCTTTCTTT.

CDR3 sequence: CASSVSRIAADTQYF. The CDR3 DNA reads as TGTGCCAGCAGCGTATCCCGGATAGCGGCAGATACGCAGTATTTT. The chain uses TRBV9 and TRBJ2-3; the D gene is possibly TRBD2 (6 bases). V lost 1 base and J 4 bases, leaving 13 bases between the germline ends. There are 15 residues in the CDR3. The germline CDR1 and CDR2 sequences are SGDLS and YYNGEE. Full variable domain (outside the CDR3, taken from reference TRBV9 and TRBJ2-3): DSGVTQTPKHLITATGQRVTLRCSPRSGDLSVYWYQQSLDQGLQFLIQYYNGEERAKGNILERFSAQQFPDLHSELNLSSLELGDSALYFCASSVSRIAADTQYFGPGTRLTVL.

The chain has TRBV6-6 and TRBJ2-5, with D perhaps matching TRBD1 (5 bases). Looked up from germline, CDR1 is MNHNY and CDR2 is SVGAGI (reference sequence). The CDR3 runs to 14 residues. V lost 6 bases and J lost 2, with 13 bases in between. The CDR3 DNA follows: TGTGCCAGCAGCCAGATAAGGGGACAAGAGACCCAGTACTTC. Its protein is CASSQIRGQETQYF.

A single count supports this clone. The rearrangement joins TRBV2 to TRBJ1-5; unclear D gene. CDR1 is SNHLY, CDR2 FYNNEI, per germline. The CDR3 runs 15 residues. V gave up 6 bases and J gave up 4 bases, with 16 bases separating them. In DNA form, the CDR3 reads TGTGCCAGCAGGGTAGATAAGGCGGGGAATCAGCCCCAGCATTTT. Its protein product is CASRVDKAGNQPQHF. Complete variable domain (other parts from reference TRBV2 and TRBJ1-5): EPEVTQTPSHQVTQMGQEVILRCVPISNHLYFYWYRQILGQKVEFLVSFYNNEISEKSEIFDDQFSVERPDGSNFTLKIRSTKLEDSAMYFCASRVDKAGNQPQHFGDGTRLSIL.

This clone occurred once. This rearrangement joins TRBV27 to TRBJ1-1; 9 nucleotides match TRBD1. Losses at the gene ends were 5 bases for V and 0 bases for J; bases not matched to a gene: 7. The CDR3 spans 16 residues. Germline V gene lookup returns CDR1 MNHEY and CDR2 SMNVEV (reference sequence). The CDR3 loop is CASSPRDRALNTEAFF. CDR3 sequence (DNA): TGTGCCAGCAGTCCCCGGGACAGGGCCTTGAACACTGAAGCTTTCTTT.

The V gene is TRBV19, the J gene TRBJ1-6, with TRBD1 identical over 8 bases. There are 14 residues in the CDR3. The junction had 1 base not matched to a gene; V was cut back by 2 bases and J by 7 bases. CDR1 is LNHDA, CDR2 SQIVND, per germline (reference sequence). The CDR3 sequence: CASSIQGANSPLHF. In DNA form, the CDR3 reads TGTGCCAGTAGTATACAGGGGGCCAATTCACCCCTCCACTTT.

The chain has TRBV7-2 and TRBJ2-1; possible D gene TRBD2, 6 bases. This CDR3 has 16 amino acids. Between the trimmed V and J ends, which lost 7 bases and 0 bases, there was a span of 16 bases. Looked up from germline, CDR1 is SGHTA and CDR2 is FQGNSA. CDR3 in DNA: TGTGCCAGCAAAGCCGGGACTCCTTCCTCCTACAATGAGCAGTTCTTC. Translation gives CASKAGTPSSYNEQFF.

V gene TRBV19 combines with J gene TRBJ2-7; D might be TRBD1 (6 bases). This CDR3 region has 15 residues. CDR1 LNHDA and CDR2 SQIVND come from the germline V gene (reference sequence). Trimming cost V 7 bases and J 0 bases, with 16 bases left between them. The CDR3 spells CASTMRQGYSYEQYF. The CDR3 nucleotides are TGTGCCAGTACGATGCGGCAGGGGTACTCCTACGAGCAGTACTTC.

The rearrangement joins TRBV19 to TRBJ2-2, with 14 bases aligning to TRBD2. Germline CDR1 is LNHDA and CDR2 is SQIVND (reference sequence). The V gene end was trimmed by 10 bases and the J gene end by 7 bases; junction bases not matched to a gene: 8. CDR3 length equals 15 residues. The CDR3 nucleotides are TGTGCCACCTCGGGACTAGCGGGAGATGTCGGGGAGCTGTTTTTT. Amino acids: CATSGLAGDVGELFF.

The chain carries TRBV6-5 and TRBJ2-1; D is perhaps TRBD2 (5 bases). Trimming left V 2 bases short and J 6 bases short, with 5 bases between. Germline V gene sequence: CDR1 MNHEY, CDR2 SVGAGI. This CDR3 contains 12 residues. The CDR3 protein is CASSYEGNEQFF. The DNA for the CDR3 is TGTGCCAGCAGTTACGAGGGCAATGAGCAGTTCTTC.

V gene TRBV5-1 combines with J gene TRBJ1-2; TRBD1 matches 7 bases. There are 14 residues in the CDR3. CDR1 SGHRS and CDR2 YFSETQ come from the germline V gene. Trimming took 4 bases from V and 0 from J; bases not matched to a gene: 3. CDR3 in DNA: TGCGCCAGCAGCGCCGGGACAGCTAACTATGGCTACACCTTC. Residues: CASSAGTANYGYTF.

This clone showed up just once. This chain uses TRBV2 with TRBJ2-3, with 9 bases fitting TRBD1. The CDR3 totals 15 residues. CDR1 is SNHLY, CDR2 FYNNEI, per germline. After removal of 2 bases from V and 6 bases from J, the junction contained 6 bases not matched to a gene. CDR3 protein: CASSEHGTGLDTQYF. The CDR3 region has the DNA TGTGCCAGCAGTGAACATGGGACAGGGCTCGATACGCAGTATTTT.

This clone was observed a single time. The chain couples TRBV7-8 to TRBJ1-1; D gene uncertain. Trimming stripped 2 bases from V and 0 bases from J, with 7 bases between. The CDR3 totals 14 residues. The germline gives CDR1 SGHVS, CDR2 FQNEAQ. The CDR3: CASSLRRMNTEAFF. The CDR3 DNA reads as TGTGCCAGCAGCTTACGACGGATGAACACTGAAGCTTTCTTT.

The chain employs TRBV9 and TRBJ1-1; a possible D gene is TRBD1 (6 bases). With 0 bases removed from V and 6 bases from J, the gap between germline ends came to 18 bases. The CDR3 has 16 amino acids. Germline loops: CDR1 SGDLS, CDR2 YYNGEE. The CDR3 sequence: CASSVGAWGAQAEAFF. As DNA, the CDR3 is TGTGCCAGCAGCGTAGGGGCTTGGGGGGCGCAGGCTGAAGCTTTCTTT.

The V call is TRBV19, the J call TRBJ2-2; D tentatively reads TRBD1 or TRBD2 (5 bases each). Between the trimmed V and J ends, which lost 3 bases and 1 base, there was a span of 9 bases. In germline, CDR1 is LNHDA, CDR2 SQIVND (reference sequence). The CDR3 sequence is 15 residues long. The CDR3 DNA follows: TGTGCCAGTAGTATTTGGGGGAAGAACACCGGGGAGCTGTTTTTT. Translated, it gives CASSIWGKNTGELFF. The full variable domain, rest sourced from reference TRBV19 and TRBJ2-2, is DGGITQSPKYLFRKEGQNVTLSCEQNLNHDAMYWYRQDPGQGLRLIYYSQIVNDFQKGDIAEGYSVSREKKESFPLTVTSAQKNPTAFYLCASSIWGKNTGELFFGEGSRLTVL.

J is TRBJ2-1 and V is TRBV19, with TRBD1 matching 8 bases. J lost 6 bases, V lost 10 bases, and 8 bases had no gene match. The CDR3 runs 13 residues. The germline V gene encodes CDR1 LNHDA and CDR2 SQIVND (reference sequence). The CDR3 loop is CATLDTGGNEQFF. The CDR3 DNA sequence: TGTGCCACCTTAGACACAGGGGGCAATGAGCAGTTCTTC.

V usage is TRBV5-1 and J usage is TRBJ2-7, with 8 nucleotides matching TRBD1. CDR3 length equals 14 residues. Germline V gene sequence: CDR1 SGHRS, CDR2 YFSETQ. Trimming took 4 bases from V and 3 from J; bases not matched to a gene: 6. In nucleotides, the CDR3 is TGCGCCAGCAGCCGAGGGACAGGAGACTACGAGCAGTACTTC. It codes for CASSRGTGDYEQYF.

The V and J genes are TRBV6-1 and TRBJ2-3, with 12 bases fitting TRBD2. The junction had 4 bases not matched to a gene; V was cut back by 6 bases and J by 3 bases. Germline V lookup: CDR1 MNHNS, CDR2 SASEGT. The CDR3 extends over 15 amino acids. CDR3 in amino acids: CASRDGLAGTDTQYF. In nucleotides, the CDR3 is TGTGCCAGCAGGGATGGACTAGCGGGAACAGATACGCAGTATTTT.

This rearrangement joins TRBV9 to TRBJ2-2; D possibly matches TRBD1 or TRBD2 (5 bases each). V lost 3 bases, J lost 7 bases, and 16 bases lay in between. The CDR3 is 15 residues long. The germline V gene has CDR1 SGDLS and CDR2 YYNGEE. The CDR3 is CASSGTGAVSGELFF. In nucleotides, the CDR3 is TGTGCCAGCAGCGGAACCGGGGCAGTCAGCGGGGAGCTGTTTTTT.

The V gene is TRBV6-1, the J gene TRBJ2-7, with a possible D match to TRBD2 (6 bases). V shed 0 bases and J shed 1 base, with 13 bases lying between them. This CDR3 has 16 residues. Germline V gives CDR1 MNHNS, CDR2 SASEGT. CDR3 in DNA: TGTGCCAGCAGTGAAGCCGGGTCTGGGGGGTCCTACGAGCAGTACTTC. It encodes CASSEAGSGGSYEQYF.

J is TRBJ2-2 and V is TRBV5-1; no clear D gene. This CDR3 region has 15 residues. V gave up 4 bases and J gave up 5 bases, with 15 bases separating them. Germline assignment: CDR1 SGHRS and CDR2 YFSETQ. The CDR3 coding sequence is TGCGCCAGCAGCCCGGACCTCTCAACTACCGGGGAGCTGTTTTTT. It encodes CASSPDLSTTGELFF.

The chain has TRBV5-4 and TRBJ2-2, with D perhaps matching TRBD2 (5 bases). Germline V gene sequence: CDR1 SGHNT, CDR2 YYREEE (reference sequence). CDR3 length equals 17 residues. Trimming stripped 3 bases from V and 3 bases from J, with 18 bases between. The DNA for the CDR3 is TGTGCCAGCAGCTCGACTACTAGGGCTACGGACACCGGGGAGCTGTTTTTT. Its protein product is CASSSTTRATDTGELFF.